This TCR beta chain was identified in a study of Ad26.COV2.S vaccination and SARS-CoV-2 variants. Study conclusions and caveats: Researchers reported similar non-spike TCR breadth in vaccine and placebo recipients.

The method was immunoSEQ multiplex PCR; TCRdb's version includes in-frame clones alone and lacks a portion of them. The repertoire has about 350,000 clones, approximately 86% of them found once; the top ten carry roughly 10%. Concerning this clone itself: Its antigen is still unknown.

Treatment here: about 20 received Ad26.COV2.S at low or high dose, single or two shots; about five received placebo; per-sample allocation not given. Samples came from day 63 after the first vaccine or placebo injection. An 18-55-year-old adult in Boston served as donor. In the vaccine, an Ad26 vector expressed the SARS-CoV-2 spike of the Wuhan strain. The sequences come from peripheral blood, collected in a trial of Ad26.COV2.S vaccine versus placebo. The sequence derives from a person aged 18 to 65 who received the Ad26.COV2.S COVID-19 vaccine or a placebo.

The CDR3 spells CASRFKGGTPMMQFF. The CDR3, as DNA: TGTGCCAGCAGGTTCAAGGGGGGGACACCGATGATGCAGTTCTTC. The chain combines TRBV5-8 with TRBJ2-1, with D possibly matching TRBD2 (7 bases). Trimming took 5 bases from V and 12 from J, leaving 24 bases between them. The germline gives CDR1 SGHTS, CDR2 YDEGEE. The CDR3 is 15 residues long.